The T cell receptor (beta chain) under discussion was sequenced for a study of cytomegalovirus exposure and HLA in healthy donors. Study results and caveats: In an earlier analysis, about 87% or about 30%: the productive usage of most TCR beta V segments. Later on, a genetic analysis was performed. It linked a missense variant in DCLRE1C with V- and J-gene trimming of TCR beta. Apparent HLA restriction characterized most CMV-associated TCR beta chains in a later analysis. Among TCR beta chains, those listed as cytomegalovirus-associated numbered fewer than 200.

This clone was picked up one time. Its antigen is still unknown. Primers for the PCR totalled 60 Vbeta and 13 Jbeta. The protocol was immunoSEQ multiplex PCR, while the TCRdb copy is restricted to in-frame clones and leaves out a portion. The table includes about 160,000 clones, around 79% detected once. After removal of 10 bases from V and 4 bases from J, the junction contained 9 bases not matched to a gene. Germline loops: CDR1 MDHEN, CDR2 SYDVKM. The CDR3 has 14 amino acids. The source is a man aged 45-65 years in good health and CMV-seropositive. The chain couples TRBV28 to TRBJ2-3; 9 positions agree with TRBD2. Sequencing was done on a sample of PBMCs. CDR3 bases: TGTGCCATCAAAAGGGCGGGAGGGTCAGATACGCAGTATTTT. Translating it yields CAIKRAGGSDTQYF.